This T cell receptor (beta chain) was documented in a study of STAT5B mutations in CD4+ large granular lymphocyte leukemia. This table comes from immunoSEQ multiplex PCR, and its TCRdb copy is limited to in-frame clones, with some not included. The table has tens of thousands of clones, roughly 82% seen once. Germline V lookup: CDR1 SGHVS, CDR2 FNYEAQ. The V and J ends lost 5 bases and 5 bases respectively, with 9 bases between them. CDR3 length: 12 residues. J is TRBJ2-5 and V is TRBV7-6, with D hard to call. The specimen sequenced was CD4+ T cells from blood buffy coats. The TCR was taken from a human donor in good health. Written as DNA, the CDR3 is TGTGCCAGCAGCAGACCCGGGGAGACCCAGTACTTC. It specifies CASSRPGETQYF.